These 32 T cell receptor beta chains were sequenced from one sample in a study of CD8 T cells in Susac syndrome. About 0.45 to 1 ug RNA was reverse transcribed with random hexamers. TCRdb redid the calling of the immunoSEQ multiplex PCR reads with MiXCR, one entry per CDR3 protein. The data show approximately 220,000 distinct CDR3 sequences, approximately 95% seen once. The sequenced sample was CD4+ T cells from PBMCs. Receptors originate from a human donor with multiple sclerosis.

This chain uses TRBV5-4 with TRBJ2-1; 8 bases agree with TRBD2. CDR1 is SGHNT, CDR2 YYREEE, per germline (reference sequence). The CDR3 extends over 15 amino acids. The V and J ends lost 0 bases and 4 bases, in that order; junction bases with no gene match: 3. The CDR3 region has the DNA TGTGCCAGCAGCTTGGGCGGGGGGCAATACAATGAGCAGTTCTTC. As protein: CASSLGGGQYNEQFF.

V and J are TRBV15 and TRBJ2-1; tentative D call: TRBD1 (5 bases). The ends were cut back, 1 base at V and 10 bases at J, with 14 bases in the middle. Germline-derived CDR1 and CDR2 are LNHNV and YYDKDF (reference sequence). The CDR3 sequence is 14 residues long. The CDR3 DNA is TGTGCCACCAGCAGAGGAACTGCTCAGGGAGAGCAGTTCTTC. Protein sequence: CATSRGTAQGEQFF.

This sequence joins TRBV29-1 and TRBJ1-1, with TRBD1 matching 8 bases. Germline CDR1 reads SQVTM; CDR2 reads ANQGSEA. V trimming: 5 bases; J trimming: 1 base; junction bases outside the gene matches: 12. The CDR3 runs to 16 residues. The CDR3 DNA sequence: TGCAGCGTTTTATTCGCGACAGGGGCTCAGAACACTGAAGCTTTCTTT. It is translated as CSVLFATGAQNTEAFF.

The rearrangement links TRBV20-1 to TRBJ2-3, with 8 bases identical to TRBD2. Looked up from germline, CDR1 is DFQATT and CDR2 is SNEGSKA (reference sequence). The CDR3 is 15 residues long. With 6 bases clipped from V and 4 bases from J, the junction kept 12 bases outside the gene matches. The CDR3 nucleotides are TGCAGTGCCACCTCCGGGACTAGAGTATCAGATACGCAGTATTTT. It translates to CSATSGTRVSDTQYF.

On this clonotype: At one end the junction does not follow the germline gene, possibly because of a read error. The chain joins TRBV2 to TRBJ2-5; D is uncertain. The germline V gene encodes CDR1 SNHLY and CDR2 FYNNEI. The CDR3 consists of 13 residues. The CDR3 here is CATSKNYEETQYF. CDR3 nucleotide sequence: TGTGCCACCAGTAAGAACTACGAAGAGACCCAGTACTTC.

This chain connects TRBV29-1 to TRBJ2-1; 13 bases are shared with TRBD2. J was trimmed by 9 bases and V by 2 bases; bases with no gene match: 7. The CDR3 sequence is 15 residues long. The germline gives CDR1 SQVTM, CDR2 ANQGSEA. CDR3 amino acids: CSVELLAGGLSEQFF. As DNA, the CDR3 is TGCAGCGTTGAACTACTAGCGGGGGGGCTAAGTGAGCAGTTCTTC.

This rearrangement joins TRBV29-1 to TRBJ2-7, with TRBD1 matching 8 bases. Losses at the gene ends were 4 bases for V and 6 bases for J; bases not matched to a gene: 8. The CDR3 sequence is 13 residues long. The germline V gene encodes CDR1 SQVTM and CDR2 ANQGSEA. CDR3 DNA sequence: TGCAGCGTTGCTACAGGGGGGCCAAGCGAGCAGTACTTC. It translates to CSVATGGPSEQYF.

This chain connects TRBV9 to TRBJ1-2; 7 nucleotides line up with TRBD1. The trim removed 3 bases at V and 4 bases at J, leaving 18 bases unmatched. The CDR3 totals 18 residues. Germline CDR1 and CDR2: SGDLS and YYNGEE. The CDR3 DNA reads TGTGCCAGCAGCGGGACCGGGACAGAGAGTACATCCAGCTATGGCTACACCTTC. Translating gives CASSGTGTESTSSYGYTF.

V gene TRBV2 combines with J gene TRBJ2-3; 8 nucleotides line up with TRBD2. CDR1 and CDR2 (germline): SNHLY, FYNNEI. J was trimmed by 3 bases and V by 5 bases; bases with no gene match: 7. The CDR3 is 15 amino acids. The CDR3 loop reads CASSSGTRRTDTQYF. The CDR3 coding sequence is TGTGCCAGCAGTTCCGGGACTAGACGTACAGATACGCAGTATTTT.

The rearrangement joins TRBV12-3 or TRBV12-4 to TRBJ2-3; D is unclear. This CDR3 has 13 residues. V lost 3 bases to trimming and J lost 0 bases, with 4 bases between them. Here the CDR3 DNA reads TGTGCCAGCAGTTTCCACAGCACAGATACGCAGTATTTT. Its protein product is CASSFHSTDTQYF.

The V gene is TRBV5-4, the J gene TRBJ1-6; 7 nucleotides align to TRBD1. The CDR3 contains 15 residues. V shed 4 bases and J 9 bases; nucleotides not matched to a gene: 10. Per the germline V gene, CDR1 is SGHNT and CDR2 is YYREEE (reference sequence). CDR3 DNA sequence: TGTGCCAGCAGCCCGGGACAGACAATCGGTTCACCCCTCCACTTT. This sequence encodes CASSPGQTIGSPLHF.

V and J are TRBV3-1 and TRBJ1-1; 7 bases fit TRBD1. CDR1 and CDR2 from the germline V gene are LGHDT and YNNKEL (reference sequence). The CDR3 loop spans 15 amino acids. V gave up 4 bases and J gave up 1 base; unmatched junction bases: 6. CDR3 amino acids: CASSPRDSGNTEAFF. The CDR3 DNA sequence: TGTGCCAGCAGCCCCCGGGACAGTGGGAACACTGAAGCTTTCTTT.

The V call is TRBV27, the J call TRBJ1-1; maybe TRBD1 (6 bases). The V gene lost 6 bases and the J gene lost 4 bases, with 21 bases spanning the gap. The CDR3 contains 16 residues. Germline values: CDR1 MNHEY, CDR2 SMNVEV (reference sequence). Here the CDR3 DNA reads TGTGCCAGCAGCCCACCTGCAGGGGCATGGGGCACTGAAGCTTTCTTT. It specifies CASSPPAGAWGTEAFF.

The J gene is TRBJ1-1, the V gene TRBV20-1; no definite D call. V was cut by 7 bases and J by 1 base, with 13 bases left in between. The CDR3 covers 13 residues. CDR1 DFQATT and CDR2 SNEGSKA come from the germline V gene (reference sequence). Written as DNA, the CDR3 is TGCAGTGGTAGTTATGGGCAGAACACTGAAGCTTTCTTT. It translates to CSGSYGQNTEAFF.

The rearrangement links TRBV19 to TRBJ1-2; D remains unclear. The CDR3 length is 16 residues. Trimming took 10 bases from V and 4 from J, leaving 25 bases between them. Per the germline V gene, CDR1 is LNHDA and CDR2 is SQIVND (reference sequence). Written as DNA, the CDR3 is TGTGCCACCCTTTCTGTACGCGACCGCGGATTCTATGGCTACACCTTC. It translates to CATLSVRDRGFYGYTF. Complete variable domain (other parts from reference TRBV19 and TRBJ1-2): DGGITQSPKYLFRKEGQNVTLSCEQNLNHDAMYWYRQDPGQGLRLIYYSQIVNDFQKGDIAEGYSVSREKKESFPLTVTSAQKNPTAFYLCATLSVRDRGFYGYTFGSGTRLTVV.

J is TRBJ2-3 and V is TRBV7-2; 9 bases fit TRBD2. The junction had 9 bases not matched to a gene; V was cut back by 3 bases and J by 8 bases. Germline values: CDR1 SGHTA, CDR2 FQGNSA. This CDR3 has 15 amino acids. This chain's CDR3 is CASSFAAGGQGTQYF. In DNA form, the CDR3 reads TGTGCCAGCAGCTTTGCGGCGGGGGGGCAGGGTACGCAGTATTTT.

This rearrangement joins TRBV20-1 to TRBJ1-5, with TRBD1 matching 9 bases. The CDR3 spans 13 residues. In germline, CDR1 is DFQATT, CDR2 SNEGSKA (reference sequence). V lost 5 bases and J lost 6; bases outside the gene matches: 5. CDR3 residues: CSASGTGSQPQHF. The CDR3 nucleotides are TGCAGTGCTTCCGGGACAGGGAGTCAGCCCCAGCATTTT.

The CDR3 DNA sequence: TGTGCCAGCAGCCAGCCGGGACAGGAAGCCAACGTCCTGACTTTC. This sequence encodes CASSQPGQEANVLTF. The rearrangement links TRBV3-1 to TRBJ2-6, with 8 bases aligning to TRBD1. Trimming took 3 bases from V and 7 from J; bases not matched to a gene: 5. CDR3 size: 15 residues. Germline V gene lookup returns CDR1 LGHDT and CDR2 YNNKEL (reference sequence).

This chain connects TRBV7-8 to TRBJ2-7, with D possibly being TRBD2 (5 bases). Trimming took off 4 bases at V and 6 bases at J, with 19 bases between the two ends. Germline V lookup: CDR1 SGHVS, CDR2 FQNEAQ. The CDR3 covers 15 residues. The DNA for the CDR3 is TGTGCCAGCAGCTCCCCCACTGGGAGAGGCGGCGAGCAGTACTTC. Its translation: CASSSPTGRGGEQYF.

The V call is TRBV30, the J call TRBJ1-6; possibly TRBD1 for D (5 bases). The germline V and J ends were trimmed by 5 bases and 9 bases, with 26 bases remaining between them. CDR1 GTSNPN and CDR2 SVGIG come from the germline V gene (reference sequence). The CDR3 spans 17 residues. CDR3 loop: CAWLGPPGGGKSSPLHF. In nucleotides, the CDR3 is TGTGCCTGGCTGGGCCCCCCGGGGGGAGGAAAGAGTTCACCCCTCCACTTT. Variable domain in full (rest from reference TRBV30 and TRBJ1-6): SQTIHQWPATLVQPVGSPLSLECTVEGTSNPNLYWYRQAAGRGLQLLFYSVGIGQISSEVPQNLSASRPQDRQFILSSKKLLLSDSGFYLCAWLGPPGGGKSSPLHFGNGTRLTVT.

The chain joins TRBV3-1 to TRBJ2-5; no definite D call. V was clipped by 3 bases and J by 4 bases, with 15 bases between them. The CDR3 consists of 15 residues. Germline lookup yields CDR1 LGHDT and CDR2 YNNKEL (reference sequence). The CDR3 DNA sequence: TGTGCCAGCAGCCAGTTCGCGGTACTTCTAGAGACCCAGTACTTC. Translation: CASSQFAVLLETQYF.

This clonotype was seen once. The chain carries TRBV3-1 and TRBJ2-6, with unresolved D. The CDR3 extends over 14 amino acids. Trimming removed 5 bases at V and 1 base at J, with 6 bases between. Germline assignment: CDR1 LGHDT and CDR2 YNNKEL (reference sequence). In DNA, the CDR3 is TGTGCCAGCAGCTACTATTCTGGGGCCAACGTCCTGACTTTC. Its translation is CASSYYSGANVLTF.

The CDR3 spells CASSLGHTNQPQHF. The DNA for the CDR3 is TGTGCCAGCAGTTTGGGACACACAAATCAGCCCCAGCATTTT. V usage is TRBV12-3 or TRBV12-4 and J usage is TRBJ1-5, with TRBD1 as a possible D gene (6 bases). The V and J ends lost 3 bases and 4 bases respectively, with 10 bases between them. The CDR3 has 14 residues.

The J gene is TRBJ1-2, the V gene TRBV20-1; D unresolved. CDR1 and CDR2 from the germline V gene are DFQATT and SNEGSKA (reference sequence). Trimming shortened V by 5 bases and J by 5 bases, and 18 bases separated the two germline ends. There are 14 residues in the CDR3. The DNA for the CDR3 is TGCAGTGCTGGGCTGTCCCCCGGAGGTTATGGCTACACCTTC. Amino acids: CSAGLSPGGYGYTF.

In DNA form, the CDR3 reads TGTGCCAGCAGCGAAACAGGGGGTAACTCCTACGAGCAGTACTTC. The encoded protein is CASSETGGNSYEQYF. The chain combines TRBV4-2 with TRBJ2-7; 8 bases line up with TRBD1. Unmatched junction bases numbered 6, after V lost 5 bases and J lost 0 bases. CDR3 size: 15 residues. Germline V CDR1 and CDR2: LGHNA, YNFKEQ.

The chain links TRBV6-2 or TRBV6-3 to TRBJ1-2; D may be TRBD1 (5 bases). The CDR3 totals 16 residues. The V and J ends lost 7 bases and 0 bases respectively, with 18 bases between them. From germline, CDR1 is MNHEY and CDR2 SVGEGT. CDR3 coding DNA: TGTGCCAGCATAGAGGGACTCGGCAGAGCTAACTATGGCTACACCTTC. The encoded protein is CASIEGLGRANYGYTF.

The V gene is TRBV29-1, the J gene TRBJ2-7, with 7 bases lining up with TRBD1. V was clipped by 4 bases and J by 4 bases; unmatched bases: 7. CDR1 is SQVTM and CDR2 is ANQGSEA in the germline V gene. This CDR3 has 13 residues. CDR3 DNA: TGCAGCGTTGTTACAGGGGAAGAATACGAGCAGTACTTC. Translated, it gives CSVVTGEEYEQYF.

The chain has TRBV5-1 and TRBJ2-5; weak D call: TRBD1 (6 bases). The V and J ends lost 4 bases and 5 bases respectively, with 15 bases between them. Germline V CDR1 and CDR2: SGHRS, YFSETQ. This CDR3 contains 14 residues. The DNA for the CDR3 is TGCGCCAGCAGCCTATTTGGGGGCCGGGAGACCCAGTACTTC. This translates into CASSLFGGRETQYF.

V is TRBV5-1 and J is TRBJ2-7; TRBD1 is a possible D gene (5 bases). Trimming stripped 7 bases from V and 7 bases from J, with 12 bases between. There are 11 residues in the CDR3. From germline, CDR1 is SGHRS and CDR2 YFSETQ. The CDR3 nucleotides read TGCGCCAGCGAAGGGGCTGGGGAGCAGTACTTC. This codes for CASEGAGEQYF.

This clonotype occurred once. V and J are TRBV5-4 and TRBJ2-3; D possibly corresponds to TRBD1 (5 bases). CDR3 length: 16 residues. Germline CDR1 and CDR2: SGHNT and YYREEE (reference sequence). Trimming took off 0 bases at V and 0 bases at J, with 11 bases between the two ends. The CDR3 coding sequence is TGTGCCAGCAGCTTGGGGACATATTCTAGCACAGATACGCAGTATTTT. Its protein is CASSLGTYSSTDTQYF.

The table lists this clonotype with a count of one. The rearrangement joins TRBV11-2 to TRBJ1-1; 7 bases line up with TRBD1. After removal of 1 base from V and 3 bases from J, the junction contained 8 bases not matched to a gene. CDR1 SGHAT and CDR2 FQNNGV come from the germline V gene. The CDR3 runs 16 residues. The CDR3 is CASSLVVGQAYTEAFF. The CDR3 nucleotides read TGTGCCAGCAGCTTAGTAGTTGGACAGGCTTACACTGAAGCTTTCTTT. Full variable domain (outside the CDR3, taken from reference TRBV11-2 and TRBJ1-1): EAGVAQSPRYKIIEKRQSVAFWCNPISGHATLYWYQQILGQGPKLLIQFQNNGVVDDSQLPKDRFSAERLKGVDSTLKIQPAKLEDSAVYLCASSLVVGQAYTEAFFGQGTRLTVV.

The rearrangement joins TRBV19 to TRBJ1-6; D is possibly TRBD1 (5 bases). V lost 5 bases to trimming and J lost 7 bases, with 18 bases between them. This CDR3 contains 16 residues. Germline V gene data show CDR1 as LNHDA and CDR2 as SQIVND (reference sequence). The CDR3: CASSRRATEGNSPLHF. The CDR3 nucleotides read TGTGCCAGTAGTCGCCGGGCTACTGAGGGGAATTCACCCCTCCACTTT.